This T cell receptor beta chain was obtained from a study of cytomegalovirus exposure and HLA in healthy donors. The CDR3 contains 16 residues. The V gene's germline CDR1 is SGDLS and CDR2 YYNGEE. After removal of 4 bases from V and 2 bases from J, the junction contained 6 bases not matched to a gene. PCR involved 60 Vbeta and 13 Jbeta primers. Clones were read by immunoSEQ multiplex PCR, and TCRdb kept only the in-frame ones, dropping some. The data hold 150,000 to 160,000 clones, with under 80% observed a single time. The V call is TRBV9, the J call TRBJ2-2, with TRBD1 matching over 9 bases. Sequenced input: PBMCs. This TCR was recovered from a man under 40 in good health and CMV-seronegative. CDR3 sequence reads: CASSLRQGGNTGELFF. For the CDR3, the DNA is TGTGCCAGCAGCTTGCGACAGGGGGGCAACACCGGGGAGCTGTTTTTT.